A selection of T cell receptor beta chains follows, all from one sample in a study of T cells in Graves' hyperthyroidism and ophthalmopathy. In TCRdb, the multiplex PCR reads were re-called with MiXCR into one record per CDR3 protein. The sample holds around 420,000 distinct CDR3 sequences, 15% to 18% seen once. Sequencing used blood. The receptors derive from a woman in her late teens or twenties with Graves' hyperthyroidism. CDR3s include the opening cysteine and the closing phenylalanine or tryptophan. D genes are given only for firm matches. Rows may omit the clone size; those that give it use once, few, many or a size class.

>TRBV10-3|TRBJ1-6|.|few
CAIREDGSYNSPLHF
TGTGCCATCAGAGAAGACGGCTCCTATAATTCACCCCTCCACTTT
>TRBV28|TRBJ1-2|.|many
CASSLYSAGQGYTF
TGTGCCAGCAGTTTGTACTCGGCAGGGCAAGGCTACACCTTC
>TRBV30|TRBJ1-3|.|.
CAYRGEGNTKYF
TGTGCCTACCGTGGGGAAGGAAACACCAAATATTTT
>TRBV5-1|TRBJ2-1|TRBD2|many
CASRSSGGPYNEQFF
TGCGCCAGCAGAAGTAGCGGGGGACCCTACAATGAGCAGTTCTTC
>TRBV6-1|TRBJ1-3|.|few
CASSDSTPGPGNTIYF
TGTGCCAGCAGTGACTCTACTCCTGGACCTGGAAACACCATATATTTT
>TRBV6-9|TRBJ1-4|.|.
CASSYLGGLGEKLFF
TGTGCCAGCAGTTATTTGGGAGGGTTGGGGGAAAAACTGTTTTTT
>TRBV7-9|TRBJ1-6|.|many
CASSLGQTLNSPLHF
TGTGCCAGCAGCCTAGGACAGACCCTTAATTCACCCCTCCACTTT
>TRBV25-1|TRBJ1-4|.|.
CASSVGTGNEKLFF
TGTGCCAGCAGTGTCGGGACGGGGAATGAAAAACTGTTTTTT
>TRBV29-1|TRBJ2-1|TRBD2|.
CSVEEGSGGHNEQFF
TGCAGCGTTGAAGAAGGTAGCGGGGGACACAATGAGCAGTTCTTC
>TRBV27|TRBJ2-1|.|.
CASSLSPGGYNEQFF
TGTGCCAGCAGTTTATCCCCCGGGGGCTACAATGAGCAGTTCTTC